This T cell receptor (beta chain) was identified during a study of blood T cell repertoires in COVID-19. The wider study: Acute-phase and convalescent COVID-19 samples originated in the United States, Italy and Spain. T cells, B-cell-depleted T cells, or PBMCs supplied cDNA or gDNA.

The table came from immunoSEQ multiplex PCR; TCRdb's copy has only in-frame clones and leaves some out. The sample has about 81,000 clones, around nine tenths seen once. With V trimmed by 2 bases and J by 1 base, 3 bases remained unmatched. The germline CDR1 and CDR2 sequences are MDHEN and SYDVKM. There are 16 residues in the CDR3. The TCR comes from a man in his 70s with active or convalescent COVID-19. Input material: peripheral blood. V is TRBV28 and J is TRBJ1-3; 9 bases line up with TRBD1. CDR3 bases: TGTGCCAGCAGTTTAGTGGGACAGGGATCTGGAAACACCATATATTTT. Its protein product is CASSLVGQGSGNTIYF.